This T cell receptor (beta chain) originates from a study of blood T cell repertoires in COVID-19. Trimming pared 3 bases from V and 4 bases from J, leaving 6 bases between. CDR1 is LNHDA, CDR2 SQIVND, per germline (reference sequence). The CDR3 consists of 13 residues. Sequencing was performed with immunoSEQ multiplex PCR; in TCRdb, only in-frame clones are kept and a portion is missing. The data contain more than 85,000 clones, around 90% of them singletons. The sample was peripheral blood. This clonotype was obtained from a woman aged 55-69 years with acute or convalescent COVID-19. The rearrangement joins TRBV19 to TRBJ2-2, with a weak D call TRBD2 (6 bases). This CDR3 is CASSMGGTGELFF. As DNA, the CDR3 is TGTGCCAGTAGTATGGGGGGCACCGGGGAGCTGTTTTTT.